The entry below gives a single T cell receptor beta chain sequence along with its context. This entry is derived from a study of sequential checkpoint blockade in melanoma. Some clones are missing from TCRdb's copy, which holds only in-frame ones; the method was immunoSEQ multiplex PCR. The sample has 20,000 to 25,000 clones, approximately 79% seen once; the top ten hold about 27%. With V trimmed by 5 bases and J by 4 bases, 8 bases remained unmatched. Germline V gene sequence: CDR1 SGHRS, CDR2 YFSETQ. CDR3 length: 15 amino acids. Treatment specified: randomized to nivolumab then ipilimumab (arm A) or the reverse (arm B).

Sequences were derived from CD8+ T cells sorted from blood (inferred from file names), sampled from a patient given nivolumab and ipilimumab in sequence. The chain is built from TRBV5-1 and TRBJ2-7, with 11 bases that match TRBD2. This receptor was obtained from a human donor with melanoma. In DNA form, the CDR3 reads TGCGCCAGCAGGGACGGGACTAGCGGAGGGTACGAGCAGTACTTC. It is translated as CASRDGTSGGYEQYF.